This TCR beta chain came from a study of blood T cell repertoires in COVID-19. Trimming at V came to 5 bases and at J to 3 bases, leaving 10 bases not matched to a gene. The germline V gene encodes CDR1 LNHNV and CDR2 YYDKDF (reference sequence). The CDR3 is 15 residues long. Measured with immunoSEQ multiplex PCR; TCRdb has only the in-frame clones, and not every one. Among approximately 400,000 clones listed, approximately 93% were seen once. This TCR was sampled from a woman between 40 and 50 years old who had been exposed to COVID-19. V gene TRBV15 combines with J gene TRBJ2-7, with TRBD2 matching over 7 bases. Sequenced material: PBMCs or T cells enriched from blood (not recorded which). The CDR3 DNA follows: TGTGCCACCAGCTTACGGACTAGTAATAGCTACGAGCAGTACTTC. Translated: CATSLRTSNSYEQYF.